Below, one T cell receptor (beta chain) is given with its context. Its antigen specificity is not known. No base quality values were provided; no much bigger clone lies one nucleotide off. The CDR3 has 14 amino acids, counting the end cysteine and phenylalanine. The only DNA kept is the CDR3, 42 bases in frame from the first base. CDR1 and CDR2 are drawn from the germline V gene: MGHRA, YSYEKL. V drops 6 bases and J drops 0 bases, leaving 11 bases in between. In total, roughly 670 healthy bone marrow donors made up the cohort. Cohort members were all nominally healthy when sampled, although unrecorded immune exposures were likely present. The donor was CMV seropositive and was included in the group of 289 seropositive cohort members. A peripheral blood sample was collected from each donor, and TCR beta sequencing was performed on peripheral blood mononuclear cells. Genomic DNA extraction from the blood cell samples was performed with the Qiagen DNeasy Blood Extraction Kit.

The data were obtained in a study of cytomegalovirus exposure and HLA in healthy donors (TCRdb year 2017). Context from the whole study: In an earlier analysis of under 750 of the donors, approximately 260 Gb of sequence data and some 120 million unique TCR beta sequences from 150 million to 200 million T cells were reported. An early release that covered about 600 HLA-typed donors contained approximately 300 gigabases of sequencing data and tens of millions of unique TCR sequences. Of the roughly 400 genotyped donors, approximately 80% fell in the genetic ancestry cluster associated with self-reported Caucasian donors. The study aimed to test whether signatures of past pathogen exposure could be identified by cataloging public T cell receptors. The T cell repertoires of some 700 subjects were profiled by immunosequencing and related to cytomegalovirus serostatus. Along with the roughly 670-subject first cohort, a separate validation cohort of over a hundred different subjects was used. The study combined high-throughput TCR immunosequencing, statistical association of individual TCRs with disease status, and machine learning to predict cytomegalovirus infection status. A later analysis re-analyzed previously published TCR beta repertoires from about 730 donors and added high-resolution HLA genotyping to study TCR occurrence patterns. In the later analysis, no new phenotypic data were used to find candidate immune exposures; instead, reliance was placed on TCR beta sequences and their occurrence across donors. An earlier analysis of some 500 of the donors applied high-throughput TCR beta sequencing to assess whether each TCR beta V gene segment acted as functional or pseudogenic. Donor age, sex, ethnicity and CMV serostatus were compiled together with the repertoire data. Genome-wide SNP genotypes for about three fifths of the roughly 670 donors were used in a later genetic analysis, which treated that subset as a discovery cohort. Every discovery cohort repertoire had been produced on one sequencing platform. HLA typing included class I and class II loci at four-digit resolution. The number of donors typed differed by locus, with about 629-630 for A, B, C, DRB1 and DQB1, over 500 for DQA1, 600 to 610 for DPA1, and over 400 for DPB1. Four to six DR-DQ haplotypes were handled as single units for association and clustering, since linkage in the cohort was strong. Among some 400 genotyped donors of the cohort, an average of around 220,000 unique TCR beta nucleotide sequences was sequenced per donor, of which about 19% were non-productive.

The library was built by means of the immunoSEQ multiplex PCR assay. For the multiplex PCR, a mixture combining 60 forward primers for TCR Vbeta segments and 13 reverse primers for TCR Jbeta segments was used. The CDR3 region of rearranged TCR beta genes was amplified from genomic DNA by a multiplex PCR assay. The amplified TCR beta libraries were sequenced on the Illumina HiSeq System as 87-base-pair reads. On the study's bioinformatics: A later analysis counted about 80 million unique TCR beta chains across the 666 repertoires, and 9 million to 14 million of these chains were shared by at least two donors. Raw reads were error-corrected and collapsed into unique sequences with a nearest-neighbor algorithm that merged closely related sequences to remove PCR and sequencing errors. CDR3 sequences were aligned to IMGT reference sequences to assign V, D and J gene segments. For a sequence to be retained, at least a six-nucleotide match to both a V gene segment and a J gene segment was required. A rearrangement counted as productive if the CDR3 had no stop codons and remained in frame with V and J, and every other rearrangement counted as non-productive. CDR3 was defined by IMGT convention, running from the second conserved V-encoded cysteine to the conserved J-encoded phenylalanine. The earlier analysis of 550 to 650 of the donors excluded any sequence lacking an unambiguous match to a single V gene segment. In an earlier analysis of several hundred of the donors, V segments were called functional above 56.7% productive rearrangements and were called segregating when the between-donor standard deviation exceeded 5%. A statistical classification framework was developed to diagnose cytomegalovirus status using the catalog of TCR beta chain sequences. V and J gene assignment, in a later analysis, came from comparing TCR nucleotide sequences with IMGT/GENE-DB human TR gene sequences. In a later analysis, CDR3 sequences and most-parsimonious VDJ recombination scenarios were assigned using the TCRdist pipeline. In a later analysis, every TCR beta chain was defined by the combination of its CDR3 amino acid sequence and its V-gene family, and reads without a unique V-gene family were dropped. In a later analysis, around 650 highly shared, low-generation-probability nucleotide sequences were removed to address suspected cross-contamination and a sequencing artifact. For each public chain, a later analysis derived a clonal expansion index from normalized ranks of inferred template counts within each repertoire. Generation probabilities in a later analysis came from a VDJ recombination model fitted to out-of-frame rearrangements, and those results were checked against IGoR. In a later analysis, hypergeometric tests were used to score TCR-TCR, TCR-HLA and TCR-CMV co-occurrence, with a repertoire-size bias correction applied to TCR pairs. In a later analysis, false discovery rates were estimated by permuting HLA or CMV assignments 20 times. In a later analysis, co-occurring TCRs were grouped using DBSCAN, with TCRdist sequence similarity added in when clustering inside HLA-allele-positive subsets. Co-occurrence clustering excluded repertoires with fewer than 30,000 or more than 120,000 public chains, plus five with anomalous nucleotide sharing. TCRdb provides this immuneACCESS table in a form limited to in-frame rearrangements. Some clones are lacking; in checked studies, under half of them reflect an unresolved V gene, and why the rest are absent is not known. That table furnishes V, J and clone size, whereas the DNA furnished D and trimming. In all, the sample holds over 75,000 clones, and 75% to 85% of those were seen once. The ten largest clones add up to about 3.6% of the sample.

Points the paper makes about the study in general: A later analysis reported that several top co-occurrence clusters appeared linked to parvovirus B19, influenza, CMV and Epstein-Barr virus. In this cohort, only TCR beta chains were sequenced, and detectable features were limited by the absence of alpha or paired-chain data. In an earlier analysis of 587 of the donors, most TCR beta V segments appeared in productive rearrangements about 87% or about 30% of the time, broadly matching IMGT annotations. A later genetic analysis reported fewer N-insertions in productive TCRs among donors in an Asian-associated ancestry cluster than the roughly 640-donor mean. According to a later analysis, TCR association rates differed among HLA loci, with DRB1 alleles showing the most associated TCRs and HLA-C alleles showing the fewest. A group of highly shared sequence variants was considered likely to be a technical artifact of the sequencing pipeline. In a later analysis, HLA-associated TCR beta chains were found to be more clonally expanded and to have lower generation probabilities than equally common non-associated chains. A further reported finding was that TCR beta sequences accurately predicted the HLA-A and HLA-B alleles for most subjects in the first cohort. The 87-base-pair reads could not distinguish some IMGT-functional V segments, including TRBV6-2 and TRBV6-3, so those segments were excluded. The classifier was reported to diagnose cytomegalovirus status with high specificity and sensitivity in both the original cohort and the validation cohort. In vitro tests confirmed that a few of the cytomegalovirus-associated TCR beta chains recognize cytomegalovirus antigens. Across donors, most TCR sequences were observed very rarely, whereas some public TCRs were present in many individuals. Approximately 18 rarely observed V segments, including chromosome 9 orphons, were excluded from the earlier analysis of a few hundred of the donors because counts were too low. HLA typing was unavailable for some donors at each locus, so association tests used only the typed subset. Sequencing depth was assumed to be roughly uniform across donors in the presence/absence analyses, though that assumption may not hold. An association between a missense DCLRE1C variant and V-gene and J-gene trimming of TCR beta chains was found in a later genetic analysis and replicated in an independent cohort. For the cohort, immune exposure information was limited to CMV serostatus. According to a later analysis, most CMV-associated TCR beta chains appeared to be HLA-restricted, and the HLA associations seemed to be driven largely by CMV exposure. Correlated functional status among segregating V segments might reflect linkage disequilibrium, but an unknown experimental factor could not be ruled out. The study listed 150 to 200 TCR beta chains as associated with cytomegalovirus. When HLA alleles, especially DR and DQ, strongly co-occurred, TCR associations were difficult to assign to individual alleles. It was suggested by the authors that the approach could potentially be generalized to other disease states and immunological phenotypes. In a later analysis, 15,000 to 20,000 TCR beta sequences were associated with specific HLA alleles at a false discovery rate of 0.05.

This clonotype was obtained from a male donor in good health and CMV-seropositive. The material sequenced was PBMCs. This chain is built from TRBV4-1 and TRBJ1-1; a tentative D call is TRBD1 (6 bases match). The bases are TGCGCCAGCAGGAACAGGGTTTTGAACACTGAAGCTTTCTTT. Its protein product is CASRNRVLNTEAFF.